The rows below give T cell receptor beta chains drawn from one sample of a study of beta chain features in type 1 diabetes. Sequencing was performed with immunoSEQ multiplex PCR; in TCRdb, only in-frame clones are kept and a portion is missing. The repertoire holds over 15,000 clones, with roughly 69% as singletons. Source material: Tregs from blood. The origin of the receptors is a man aged 25 to 45 with type 1 diabetes. CDR3s include the opening cysteine and the closing phenylalanine or tryptophan. A D gene is named only where the DNA matches it firmly. For some rows the clone size is stated as once, few or many, or as a class when expanded; others skip it.

>-|TRBV18|TRBJ2-2|-
CASSPPPQGGTGELFF
TGTGCCAGCTCACCACCCCCCCAGGGAGGCACCGGGGAGCTGTTTTTT
>-|TRBV6-1|TRBJ2-1|TRBD2
CASSEAGLAGYNEQFF
TGTGCCAGCAGTGAAGCGGGGCTAGCGGGGTACAATGAGCAGTTCTTC
>-|TRBV7-7|TRBJ1-1|-
CASSLQMNTEAFF
TGTGCTAGCAGCTTACAGATGAACACTGAAGCTTTCTTT
>-|TRBV6-6|TRBJ2-7|-
CASSYQASGEQYF
TGTGCCAGCAGTTACCAGGCGTCCGGCGAGCAGTACTTC
>-|TRBV15|TRBJ1-2|-
CATSREAGTYGYTF
TGTGCCACCAGCAGAGAGGCGGGTACCTATGGCTACACCTTC
>-|TRBV5-1|TRBJ2-2|TRBD1
CASAPLQGAGIGELFF
TGCGCCAGCGCGCCGTTACAGGGGGCTGGGATCGGGGAGCTGTTTTTT
>once|TRBV6-1|TRBJ1-4|-
CASRGGGLINEKLFF
TGTGCCAGCCGCGGGGGGGGACTGATTAATGAAAAACTGTTTTTT
>-|TRBV6-5|TRBJ2-5|-
CASSYGFWEQETQYF
TGTGCCAGCAGTTATGGGTTCTGGGAGCAAGAGACCCAGTACTTC
>-|TRBV7-9|TRBJ2-6|TRBD1
CASSEQGARGANVLTF
TGTGCCAGCAGCGAACAGGGGGCGAGAGGGGCCAACGTCCTGACTTTC
>few|TRBV18|TRBJ1-3|-
CASSSTGHDLDTIYF
TGTGCCAGCTCATCGACTGGTCATGATCTGGACACCATATATTTT
>-|TRBV5-1|TRBJ1-1|-
CASSLIEGEAFF
TGCGCCAGCAGCTTGATCGAGGGGGAGGCTTTCTTT
>-|TRBV7-9|TRBJ1-2|-
CASSAYGQSVHGYTF
TGTGCCAGCAGCGCCTATGGACAGTCAGTACATGGCTACACCTTC
>-|TRBV2|TRBJ1-2|TRBD1
CASSAGTGNSHGYTF
TGTGCCAGCAGTGCCGGGACAGGGAATTCCCATGGCTACACCTTC
>-|TRBV7-9|TRBJ2-3|-
CASSLGVSADTQYF
TGTGCCAGCAGCCTCGGGGTTTCGGCAGATACGCAGTATTTT
>-|TRBV28|TRBJ1-5|TRBD1
CASSFGDRANQPQHF
TGTGCCAGCAGTTTTGGAGACAGGGCCAATCAGCCCCAGCATTTT
>-|TRBV6-6|TRBJ1-4|TRBD1
CASSLDRVAEKLFF
TGTGCCAGCAGTCTGGACAGGGTTGCTGAAAAACTGTTTTTT
>-|TRBV27|TRBJ1-1|TRBD1
CASSLRTGSNTEAFF
TGTGCCAGCAGTCTCAGGACAGGGTCGAACACTGAAGCTTTCTTT
>few|TRBV5-1|TRBJ2-1|TRBD1
CASSGTGGPYNEQFF
TGCGCCAGCAGCGGGACAGGGGGCCCCTACAATGAGCAGTTCTTC
>-|TRBV19|TRBJ2-6|-
CASSMAGTGANVLTF
TGTGCCAGTAGTATGGCGGGGACTGGGGCCAACGTCCTGACTTTC
>few|TRBV7-7|TRBJ2-3|TRBD2
CASSYSGSADTQYF
TGTGCCAGCAGCTATAGCGGGAGTGCGGATACGCAGTATTTT
>-|TRBV11-2|TRBJ1-1|-
CASSFGPEAFF
TGTGCCAGCAGCTTTGGGCCTGAAGCTTTCTTT
>-|TRBV6-5|TRBJ1-4|TRBD1
CASSFGTGAGGEKLFF
TGTGCCAGCAGTTTTGGGACAGGGGCGGGAGGTGAAAAACTGTTTTTT
>-|TRBV15|TRBJ1-4|-
CATSRDRTVGEKLFF
TGTGCCACCAGCAGAGATCGGACAGTCGGTGAAAAACTGTTTTTT
>-|TRBV6-1|TRBJ1-2|-
CASSTEESYGYTF
TGTGCCAGTTCCACTGAGGAATCCTATGGCTACACCTTC
>once|TRBV7-2|TRBJ2-7|-
CASSLAAGFSPLEQYF
TGTGCCAGCAGCTTAGCCGCAGGCTTCTCCCCTCTCGAGCAGTACTTC
>-|TRBV15|TRBJ1-4|-
CATSTSPGKLFF
TGTGCCACCAGCACTAGCCCGGGAAAACTGTTTTTT
>once|TRBV21-1|TRBJ2-7|-
CASSNPGQGSSYEQYF
TGTGCCAGCAGCAACCCGGGACAGGGGTCTTCCTACGAGCAGTACTTC
>-|TRBV5-4|TRBJ1-1|-
CASSSEVGATEAFF
TGTGCCAGCAGCTCGGAGGTGGGTGCCACTGAAGCTTTCTTT
>-|TRBV7-9|TRBJ2-7|TRBD1
CASSPGQGKAYEQYF
TGTGCCAGCAGTCCTGGACAGGGTAAGGCCTACGAGCAGTACTTC
>once|TRBV5-1|TRBJ2-3|TRBD1
CASSPGQGTDTQYF
TGCGCCAGCAGCCCGGGACAGGGCACAGATACGCAGTATTTT
>few|TRBV4-1|TRBJ1-3|TRBD1
CASSPGQNSGNTIYF
TGCGCCAGCAGCCCGGGACAGAACTCTGGAAACACCATATATTTT
>-|TRBV6-1|TRBJ2-5|TRBD2
CATRGGRRETQYF
TGTGCCACCCGGGGGGGCCGCCGGGAGACCCAGTACTTC
>-|TRBV6-5|TRBJ1-4|-
CASSRQAGFDEKLFF
TGTGCCAGCAGCCGGCAGGCCGGATTTGATGAAAAACTGTTTTTT
>-|TRBV18|TRBJ2-3|TRBD2
CASSPTGGPGDTQYF
TGTGCCAGCTCACCGACGGGGGGGCCGGGGGATACGCAGTATTTT